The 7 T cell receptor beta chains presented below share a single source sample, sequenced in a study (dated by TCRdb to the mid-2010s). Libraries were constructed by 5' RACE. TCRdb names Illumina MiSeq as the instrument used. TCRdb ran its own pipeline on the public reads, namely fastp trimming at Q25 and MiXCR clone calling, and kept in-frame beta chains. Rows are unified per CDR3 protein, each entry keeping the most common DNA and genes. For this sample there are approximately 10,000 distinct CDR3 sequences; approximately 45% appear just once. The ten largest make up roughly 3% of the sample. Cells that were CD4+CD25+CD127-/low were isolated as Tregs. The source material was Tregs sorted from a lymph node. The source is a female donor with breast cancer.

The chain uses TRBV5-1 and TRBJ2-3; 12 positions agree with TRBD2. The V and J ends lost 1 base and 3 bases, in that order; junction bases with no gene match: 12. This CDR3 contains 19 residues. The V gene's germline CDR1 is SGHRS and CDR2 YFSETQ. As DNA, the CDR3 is TGCGCCAGCAGCTTGCGAGGCGCTAGCGGGGGGGCTCGAACAGATACGCAGTATTTT. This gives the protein CASSLRGASGGARTDTQYF.

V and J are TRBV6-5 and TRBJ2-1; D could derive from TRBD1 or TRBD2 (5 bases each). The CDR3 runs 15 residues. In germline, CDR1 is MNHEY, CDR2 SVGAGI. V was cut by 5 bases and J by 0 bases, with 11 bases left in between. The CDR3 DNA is TGTGCCAGCAGTGAGGGGCAGAACTCCTACAATGAGCAGTTCTTC. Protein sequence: CASSEGQNSYNEQFF.

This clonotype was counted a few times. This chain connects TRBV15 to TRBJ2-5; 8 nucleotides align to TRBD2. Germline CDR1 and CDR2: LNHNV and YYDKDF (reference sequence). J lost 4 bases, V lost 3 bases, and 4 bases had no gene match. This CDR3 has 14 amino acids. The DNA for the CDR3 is TGTGCCACCAGCAGCGGTACTAGCGGAGAGACCCAGTACTTC. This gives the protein CATSSGTSGETQYF.

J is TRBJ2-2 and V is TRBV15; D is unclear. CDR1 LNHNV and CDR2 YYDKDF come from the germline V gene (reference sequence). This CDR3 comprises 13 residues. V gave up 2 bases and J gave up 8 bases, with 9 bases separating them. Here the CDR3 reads CATSRNLAGELFF. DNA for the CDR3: TGTGCCACCAGCAGAAACCTTGCTGGGGAGCTGTTTTTT.

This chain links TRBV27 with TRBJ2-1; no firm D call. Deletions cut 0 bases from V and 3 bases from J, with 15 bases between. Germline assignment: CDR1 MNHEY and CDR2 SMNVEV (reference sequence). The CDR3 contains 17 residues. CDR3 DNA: TGTGCCAGCAGTTTATCTTCCGACCCACCGGGCTACAATGAGCAGTTCTTC. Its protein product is CASSLSSDPPGYNEQFF.

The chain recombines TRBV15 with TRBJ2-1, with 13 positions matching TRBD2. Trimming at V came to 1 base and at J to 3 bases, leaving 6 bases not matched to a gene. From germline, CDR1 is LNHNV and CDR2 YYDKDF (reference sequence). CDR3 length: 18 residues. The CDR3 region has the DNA TGTGCCACCAGCAGAGGACTAGCGGGAGGAGTGTTCTACAATGAGCAGTTCTTC. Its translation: CATSRGLAGGVFYNEQFF.

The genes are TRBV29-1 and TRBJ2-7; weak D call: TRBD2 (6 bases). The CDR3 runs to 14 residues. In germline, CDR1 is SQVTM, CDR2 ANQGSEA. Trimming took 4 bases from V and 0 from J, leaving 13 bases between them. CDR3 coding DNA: TGCAGCGTTGGAGATCGGGGGAGCTCCTACGAGCAGTACTTC. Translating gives CSVGDRGSSYEQYF.